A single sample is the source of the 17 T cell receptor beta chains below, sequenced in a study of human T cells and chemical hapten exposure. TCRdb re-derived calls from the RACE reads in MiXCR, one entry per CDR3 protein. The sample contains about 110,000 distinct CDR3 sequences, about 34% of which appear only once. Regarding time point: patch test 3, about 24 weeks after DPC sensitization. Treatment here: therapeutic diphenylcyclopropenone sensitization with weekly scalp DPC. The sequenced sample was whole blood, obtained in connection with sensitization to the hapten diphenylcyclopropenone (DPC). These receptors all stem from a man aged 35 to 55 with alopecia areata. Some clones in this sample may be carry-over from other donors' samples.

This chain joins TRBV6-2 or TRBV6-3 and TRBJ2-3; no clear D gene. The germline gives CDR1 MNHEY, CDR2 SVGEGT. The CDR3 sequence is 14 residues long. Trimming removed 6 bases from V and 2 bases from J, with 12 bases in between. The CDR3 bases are TGTGCCAGCAGCGAAAGTAGGGCCACAGATACGCAGTATTTT. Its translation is CASSESRATDTQYF.

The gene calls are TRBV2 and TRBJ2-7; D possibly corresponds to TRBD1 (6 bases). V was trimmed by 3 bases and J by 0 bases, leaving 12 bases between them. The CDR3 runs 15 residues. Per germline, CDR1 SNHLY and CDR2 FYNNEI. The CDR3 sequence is CASSEGHQNSYEQYV. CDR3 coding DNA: TGTGCCAGCAGTGAGGGACACCAAAACTCCTACGAGCAGTACGTC.

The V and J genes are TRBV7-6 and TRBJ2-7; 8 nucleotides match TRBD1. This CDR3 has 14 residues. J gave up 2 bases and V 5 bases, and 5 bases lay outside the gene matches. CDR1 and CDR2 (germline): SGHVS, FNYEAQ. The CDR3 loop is CASSVGQGPYEQYF. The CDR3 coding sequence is TGTGCCAGCAGCGTCGGACAGGGTCCCTACGAGCAGTACTTC.

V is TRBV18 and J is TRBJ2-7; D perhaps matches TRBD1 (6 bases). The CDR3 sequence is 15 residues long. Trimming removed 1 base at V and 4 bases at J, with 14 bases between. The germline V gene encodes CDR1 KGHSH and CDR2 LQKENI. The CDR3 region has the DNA TGTGCCAGCTCACCACTTCCAGGGGCTAAGTACGAGCAGTACTTC. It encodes CASSPLPGAKYEQYF.

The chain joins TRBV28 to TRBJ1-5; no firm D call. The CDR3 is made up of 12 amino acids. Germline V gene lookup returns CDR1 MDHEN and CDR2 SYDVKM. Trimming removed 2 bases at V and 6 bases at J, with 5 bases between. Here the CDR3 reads CASSLAGQPQHF. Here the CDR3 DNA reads TGTGCCAGCAGTTTAGCGGGTCAGCCCCAGCATTTT.

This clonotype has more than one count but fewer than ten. CDR3 sequence (DNA): TGTGCCAGCAGACCGCCGGGACTAGCTTTGGATACGCAGTATTTT. This translates into CASRPPGLALDTQYF. The chain employs TRBV27 and TRBJ2-3; 9 positions agree with TRBD2. After removal of 6 bases from V and 6 bases from J, the junction contained 10 bases not matched to a gene. The germline V gene has CDR1 MNHEY and CDR2 SMNVEV (reference sequence). The CDR3 length is 15 residues.

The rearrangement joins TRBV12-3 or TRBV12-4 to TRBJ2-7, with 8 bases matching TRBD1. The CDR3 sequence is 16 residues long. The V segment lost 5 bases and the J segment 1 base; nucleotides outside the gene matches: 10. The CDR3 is CASSPGQGVLSYEQYV. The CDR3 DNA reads TGTGCCAGCAGTCCCGGACAGGGCGTTTTATCCTACGAGCAGTACGTC.

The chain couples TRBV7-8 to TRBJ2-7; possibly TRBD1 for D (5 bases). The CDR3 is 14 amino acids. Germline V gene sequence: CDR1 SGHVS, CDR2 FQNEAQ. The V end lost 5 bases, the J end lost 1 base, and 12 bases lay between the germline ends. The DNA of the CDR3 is TGTGCCAGCAGCGCCACCAGACAGTCCTACGAGCAGTACTTC. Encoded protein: CASSATRQSYEQYF.

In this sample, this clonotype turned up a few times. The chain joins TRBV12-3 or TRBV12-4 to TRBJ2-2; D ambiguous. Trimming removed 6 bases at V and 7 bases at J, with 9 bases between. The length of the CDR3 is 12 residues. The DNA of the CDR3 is TGTGCCAGCAGAAGGGTCGGCGGGGAGCTGTTTTTT. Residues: CASRRVGGELFF.

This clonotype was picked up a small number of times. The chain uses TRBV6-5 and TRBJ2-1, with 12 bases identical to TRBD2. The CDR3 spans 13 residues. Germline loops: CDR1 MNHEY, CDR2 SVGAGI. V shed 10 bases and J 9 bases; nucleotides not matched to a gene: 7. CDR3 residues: CATVTSGRSEQFF. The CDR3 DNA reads TGTGCCACCGTGACTAGCGGGAGAAGTGAGCAGTTCTTC.

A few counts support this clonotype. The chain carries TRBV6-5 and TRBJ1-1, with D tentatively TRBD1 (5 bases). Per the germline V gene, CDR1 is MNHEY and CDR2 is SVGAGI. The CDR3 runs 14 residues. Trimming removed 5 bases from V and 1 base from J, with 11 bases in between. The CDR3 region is CASSTDSWNTEAFF. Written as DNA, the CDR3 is TGTGCCAGCAGTACCGACAGCTGGAACACTGAAGCTTTCTTT.

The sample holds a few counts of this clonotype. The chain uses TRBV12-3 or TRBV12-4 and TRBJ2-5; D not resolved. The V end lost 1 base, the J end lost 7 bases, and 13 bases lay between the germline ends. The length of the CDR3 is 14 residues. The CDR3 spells CASSLGINYPTQYF. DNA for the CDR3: TGTGCCAGCAGTTTAGGGATTAACTACCCGACCCAGTACTTC.

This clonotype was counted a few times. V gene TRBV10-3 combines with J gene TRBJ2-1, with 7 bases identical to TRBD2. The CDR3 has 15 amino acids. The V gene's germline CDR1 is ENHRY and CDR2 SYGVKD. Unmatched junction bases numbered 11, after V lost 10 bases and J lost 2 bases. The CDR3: CATLGGSGAYNEQFF. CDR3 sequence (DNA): TGTGCCACCCTTGGGGGGAGCGGGGCCTACAATGAGCAGTTCTTC.

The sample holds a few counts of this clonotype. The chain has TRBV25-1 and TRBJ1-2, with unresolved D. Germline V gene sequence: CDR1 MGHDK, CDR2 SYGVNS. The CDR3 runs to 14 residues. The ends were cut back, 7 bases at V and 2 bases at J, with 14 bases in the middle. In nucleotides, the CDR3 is TGTGCCAGCAAAAGCCCCGTGGAGAACTATGGCTACACCTTC. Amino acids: CASKSPVENYGYTF.

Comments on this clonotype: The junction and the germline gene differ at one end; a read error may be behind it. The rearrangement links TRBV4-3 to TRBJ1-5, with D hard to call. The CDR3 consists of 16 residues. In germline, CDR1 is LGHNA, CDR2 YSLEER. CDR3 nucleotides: TGCTCCAGCAGCCAAGATCATGAAGCGGCTATCTGGCCCCAGCATTTT. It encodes CSSSQDHEAAIWPQHF.

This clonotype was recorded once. The CDR3 region is CASSYVWREPSYEQYF. DNA of the CDR3: TGTGCCAGCAGTTACGTTTGGCGGGAGCCCTCCTACGAGCAGTACTTC. The V and J genes are TRBV6-2 or TRBV6-3 and TRBJ2-7, with 7 bases identical to TRBD2. Losses at the gene ends were 2 bases for V and 0 bases for J; bases not matched to a gene: 7. The CDR3 length is 16 residues. Germline V gives CDR1 MNHEY, CDR2 SVGEGT.

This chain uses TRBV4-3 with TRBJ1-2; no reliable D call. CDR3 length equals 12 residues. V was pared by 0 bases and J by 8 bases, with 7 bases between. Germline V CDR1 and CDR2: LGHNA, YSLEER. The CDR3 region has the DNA TGCGCCAGCAGCCAAGAAAATCGCGGCTACACCTTC. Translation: CASSQENRGYTF.